Below are 19 T cell receptor beta chains sequenced from a single sample in a study of blood T cell repertoires in COVID-19. Clones were sequenced by immunoSEQ multiplex PCR, and TCRdb holds only the in-frame ones, with some missing. Of 100,000 to 150,000 clones in the sample, nearly 90% were seen once. The sequenced material came from peripheral blood. These receptors all come from a woman older than 75 with acute or convalescent COVID-19.

V and J are TRBV7-9 and TRBJ2-7; D gene ambiguous. Germline values: CDR1 SEHNR, CDR2 FQNEAQ (reference sequence). V was cut by 3 bases and J by 1 base, with 10 bases left in between. The CDR3 loop spans 14 amino acids. The CDR3 protein is CASSFPGPSYEQYF. DNA of the CDR3: TGTGCCAGCAGCTTCCCTGGGCCATCCTACGAGCAGTACTTC.

This clone occurred once. The V call is TRBV5-4, the J call TRBJ2-3; D is possibly TRBD1 (6 bases). CDR3 length equals 15 residues. The V end was cut by 4 bases, the J end by 7 bases, with 19 bases between. Germline values: CDR1 SGHNT, CDR2 YYREEE (reference sequence). CDR3 sequence reads: CASSPSDRGTNTQYF. CDR3 nucleotide sequence: TGTGCCAGCAGCCCCTCGGACAGAGGAACAAATACGCAGTATTTT. Full variable domain (rest looked up from reference TRBV5-4 and TRBJ2-3): ETGVTQSPTHLIKTRGQQVTLRCSSQSGHNTVSWYQQALGQGPQFIFQYYREEENGRGNFPPRFSGLQFPNYSSELNVNALELDDSALYLCASSPSDRGTNTQYFGPGTRLTVL.

The sample holds one count of this clone. This sequence joins TRBV5-1 and TRBJ1-2, with 9 bases identical to TRBD1. Germline V gene data show CDR1 as SGHRS and CDR2 as YFSETQ. V shed 2 bases and J 5 bases; nucleotides not matched to a gene: 7. The CDR3 runs 15 residues. CDR3 sequence (DNA): TGCGCCAGCAGCTTAGACAGGGGGGAAGGTTATGGCTACACCTTC. Its protein product is CASSLDRGEGYGYTF. Full variable domain (remainder filled in from reference TRBV5-1 and TRBJ1-2): KAGVTQTPRYLIKTRGQQVTLSCSPISGHRSVSWYQQTPGQGLQFLFEYFSETQRNKGNFPGRFSGRQFSNSRSEMNVSTLELGDSALYLCASSLDRGEGYGYTFGSGTRLTVV.

V usage is TRBV2 and J usage is TRBJ1-2, with D possibly TRBD1 on 5 matching bases. With 4 bases removed from V and 5 bases from J, the gap between germline ends came to 8 bases. The CDR3 is 12 residues long. Germline CDR1 and CDR2: SNHLY and FYNNEI. The CDR3 spells CASSGGDYGYTF. Written as DNA, the CDR3 is TGTGCCAGCAGTGGGGGGGATTATGGCTACACCTTC.

The V call is TRBV4-1, the J call TRBJ2-5; tentatively, D is TRBD2 (6 bases). Germline CDR1 and CDR2: MGHRA and YSYEKL. The CDR3 has 14 residues. Trimming took 3 bases from V and 4 from J, leaving 12 bases between them. The CDR3 spells CASSHPGERETQYF. CDR3 sequence (DNA): TGCGCCAGCAGCCATCCGGGGGAGCGAGAGACCCAGTACTTC.

CDR3 sequence: CASRGDLGANVLTF. For the CDR3, the DNA is TGTGCCAGCAGGGGTGACTTGGGGGCCAACGTCCTGACTTTC. The chain carries TRBV2 and TRBJ2-6; unclear D gene. Trimming pared 6 bases from V and 4 bases from J, leaving 10 bases between. CDR1 and CDR2 from the germline V gene are SNHLY and FYNNEI. The CDR3 is made up of 14 amino acids.

The J gene is TRBJ1-2, the V gene TRBV3-1 (or the pseudogene TRBV3-2); perhaps TRBD1 as D (6 bases). Between the trimmed V and J ends, which lost 6 bases and 8 bases, there was a span of 13 bases. The CDR3 length is 12 residues. CDR1 LGHDT and CDR2 YNNKEL come from the germline V gene (reference sequence). This chain's CDR3 is CASSPQGRGYTF. Written as DNA, the CDR3 is TGTGCCAGCAGTCCACAGGGACGCGGCTACACCTTC.

V usage is TRBV6-5 and J usage is TRBJ1-1, with D uncertain. This CDR3 is 14 amino acids long. Trimming took off 2 bases at V and 0 bases at J, with 7 bases between the two ends. The V gene's germline CDR1 is MNHEY and CDR2 SVGAGI. The CDR3 DNA follows: TGTGCCAGCAGTTACGTTTCGGTGAACACTGAAGCTTTCTTT. Its translation is CASSYVSVNTEAFF.

The chain couples TRBV27 to TRBJ2-7, with 10 bases fitting TRBD1. The ends lost 7 bases at V and 5 bases at J; junction bases unmatched: 5. The CDR3 loop spans 13 amino acids. CDR1 and CDR2 from the germline V gene are MNHEY and SMNVEV (reference sequence). CDR3 in DNA: TGTGCCAGCAAACGGACAGGGGGGGACGAGCAGTACTTC. It encodes CASKRTGGDEQYF.

This sequence joins TRBV9 and TRBJ2-3; the match to TRBD2 covers 8 bases. The CDR3 length is 16 residues. V lost 0 bases to trimming and J lost 1 base; unmatched junction nucleotides: 4. From germline, CDR1 is SGDLS and CDR2 YYNGEE. CDR3 amino acids: CASSVGALAGTDTQYF. The CDR3 coding sequence is TGTGCCAGCAGCGTAGGGGCACTAGCGGGCACAGATACGCAGTATTTT.

The genes are TRBV5-1 and TRBJ2-3; weak D call: TRBD1 (6 bases). CDR1 SGHRS and CDR2 YFSETQ come from the germline V gene. Trimming cost V 1 base and J 2 bases, with 14 bases left between them. This CDR3 comprises 16 residues. The CDR3 loop is CASSLWSQGPTDTQYF. CDR3 coding DNA: TGCGCCAGCAGCTTGTGGTCACAGGGCCCCACAGATACGCAGTATTTT.

CDR3 loop: CASSDRRTSGSDEQYF. The CDR3 coding sequence is TGCGCCAGCAGTGACCGAAGGACTAGCGGGAGCGACGAGCAGTACTTC. The rearrangement links TRBV10-2 to TRBJ2-7; 13 bases line up with TRBD2. CDR3 length: 16 amino acids. Germline loops: CDR1 WSHSY, CDR2 SAAADI. The V gene end was trimmed by 3 bases and the J gene end by 5 bases; junction bases not matched to a gene: 7.

The chain carries TRBV5-1 and TRBJ2-7; a possible D gene is TRBD1 (5 bases). This CDR3 region has 15 residues. Looked up from germline, CDR1 is SGHRS and CDR2 is YFSETQ. V lost 4 bases and J lost 0, with 14 bases in between. The CDR3, as DNA: TGCGCCAGCAGCACTACAGGCCTGAGCTCCTACGAGCAGTACTTC. This gives the protein CASSTTGLSSYEQYF.

The V and J genes are TRBV4-3 and TRBJ1-2; 10 bases match TRBD1. This CDR3 is 16 amino acids long. Germline V CDR1 and CDR2: LGHNA, YSLEER. V trimming: 1 base; J trimming: 2 bases; junction bases outside the gene matches: 4. CDR3 loop: CASSQAGTGANYGYTF. CDR3 in DNA: TGCGCCAGCAGCCAAGCGGGGACAGGGGCCAACTATGGCTACACCTTC.

The rearrangement uses TRBV9 and TRBJ1-2; D ambiguous. This CDR3 contains 14 residues. Between the trimmed V and J ends, which lost 0 bases and 5 bases, there was a span of 11 bases. The germline gives CDR1 SGDLS, CDR2 YYNGEE. The CDR3: CASSVGEFGYGYTF. CDR3 DNA sequence: TGTGCCAGCAGCGTAGGGGAGTTTGGGTATGGCTACACCTTC. The full variable domain, completed using reference TRBV9 and TRBJ1-2, is DSGVTQTPKHLITATGQRVTLRCSPRSGDLSVYWYQQSLDQGLQFLIQYYNGEERAKGNILERFSAQQFPDLHSELNLSSLELGDSALYFCASSVGEFGYGYTFGSGTRLTVV.

The chain links TRBV7-3 to TRBJ2-1; the match to TRBD2 covers 13 bases. Trimming cost V 3 bases and J 10 bases; bases outside gene matches: 9. This CDR3 region has 16 residues. The germline CDR1 and CDR2 sequences are SGHTA and FQGTGA. As DNA, the CDR3 is TGTGCCAGCAGCTTCCGATCCGGACTAGCGGGAGAAGAGCAGTTCTTC. This sequence encodes CASSFRSGLAGEEQFF.

The rearrangement links TRBV7-8 to TRBJ2-1; 14 bases align to TRBD2. The J segment lost 8 bases and the V segment lost 4 bases, leaving 13 bases of the junction unmatched. This CDR3 has 18 amino acids. Looked up from germline, CDR1 is SGHVS and CDR2 is FQNEAQ. The CDR3 DNA reads TGTGCCAGCAGCTCCAAGACTAGCGGGGGGGTACCCGGGTATGAGCAGTTCTTC. Protein product: CASSSKTSGGVPGYEQFF.

The J gene is TRBJ2-5, the V gene TRBV4-2, with 10 bases fitting TRBD1. V was clipped by 1 base and J by 7 bases; unmatched bases: 6. Germline lookup yields CDR1 LGHNA and CDR2 YNFKEQ. There are 15 residues in the CDR3. CDR3 in amino acids: CASSQVGQGGGTQYF. In DNA, the CDR3 is TGTGCCAGCAGCCAAGTCGGACAGGGGGGCGGGACCCAGTACTTC.

This clone has only one observation. The chain links TRBV5-3 to TRBJ2-3, with 13 bases aligning to TRBD2. TRBV5-3 is identified as an open reading frame with a role that is uncertain. V was pared by 4 bases and J by 13 bases, with 12 bases of the junction left unmatched. The length of the CDR3 is 15 residues. The CDR3 region is CARSGTSGRAPAEYF. In DNA, the CDR3 is TGTGCCAGAAGCGGAACTAGCGGGAGGGCCCCAGCGGAGTATTTT.